These T cell receptor beta chains were read from a single sample in a study of tumour-infiltrating T cells in Burkitt lymphoma. TCRdb's copy holds only in-frame clones and misses some; the assay was immunoSEQ multiplex PCR. The sample lists approximately 500 clones, 80% to 95% occurring once. The sequenced sample consisted of tumor tissue. The receptors derive from a human donor with Burkitt lymphoma. Some clones in this sample may be carry-over from other donors' samples. Both conserved end residues are trimmed from each CDR3.

j_call v_call cdr3_aa
TRBJ2-5 TRBV2 ASRPRAGSQETQY
TRBJ2-2 TRBV6-1 ASRSDPNTGELF
TRBJ2-4 TRBV4-1 ASSQGREGRNIQY
TRBJ2-7 TRBV9 ASSGGTSGSARNEQY
TRBJ2-5 TRBV5-4 ASSSGKGQETQY
TRBJ2-5 TRBV18 ASSIFQGGEETQY
TRBJ2-2 TRBV4-1 ASSPPGGQVTGELF
TRBJ1-4 TRBV11-2 ASSLWTNEKLF
TRBJ2-7 TRBV5-6 ASSFYGSPHEQY
TRBJ2-3 TRBV30 AWSRGYDTQY
TRBJ2-5 TRBV10-3 AISDSGVQETQY
TRBJ1-1 TRBV5-5 ASSLEQGLAEAF
TRBJ1-5 TRBV5-6 ASSAGTGAPKEPQH
TRBJ2-2 TRBV27 ASSWTGGNTGELF
TRBJ1-2 TRBV29-1 SVPRDGGYGYT
TRBJ2-7 TRBV28 ASSSGLPLSYEQY
TRBJ1-2 TRBV5-1 ASSIQGERGYT
TRBJ1-4 TRBV5-6 ASSLAGSNEKLF
TRBJ1-5 TRBV2 ASGTYRDNQPQH
TRBJ1-2 TRBV2 ASRVGRIGYT
TRBJ2-5 TRBV5-1 ASSQTSGKSARTQY
TRBJ2-2 TRBV27 ASRSVVGELF
TRBJ2-2 TRBV7-9 ASSPLQGRTGELF
TRBJ1-2 TRBV29-1 SVEAEGTDYGYT
TRBJ1-2 TRBV5-6 ASSPSTGGYGYT
TRBJ1-1 TRBV19 ATSSSSGSMNTEAF
TRBJ2-3 TRBV30 AWSFSRGDTQY
TRBJ1-5 TRBV10-3 AIGRDPDQPQH
TRBJ2-1 TRBV6-1 ASSEGNEQF
TRBJ1-1 TRBV4-2 ASSQDPGSNTEAF
TRBJ1-1 TRBV5-1 ASSLGHRNTEAF
TRBJ1-1 TRBV30 AWNPGQGRDTEAF
TRBJ1-5 TRBV28 ASTDGGNQPQH
TRBJ2-2 TRBV11-3 ASSGDRVTGELF
TRBJ2-1 TRBV5-1 ASSPPASGRDEQF
TRBJ1-2 TRBV6-5 ASSSRGGDYGYT
TRBJ2-7 TRBV7-2 ATLVGDSTYEQY
TRBJ2-1 TRBV7-9 ASSPKGTVEWGEQF
TRBJ2-2 TRBV25-1 ASSDITGELF
TRBJ1-1 TRBV6-5 ASSYDRNTEAF
TRBJ1-2 TRBV19 ASSIAFGTSFNYGYT
TRBJ1-1 TRBV6-5 ASRTQGAHTEAF
TRBJ2-6 TRBV11-1 ASSVTRSGANVLT
TRBJ1-4 TRBV4-2 ASSRAYEKLF
TRBJ1-1 TRBV29-1 SVETGGFAEAF
TRBJ2-5 TRBV5-1 ASSLGQRQETQY
TRBJ1-4 TRBV30 AWSVQGGGRKLF
TRBJ1-1 TRBV19 ASTQITGGNTEAF
TRBJ1-1 TRBV30 AWSGTGVTEAF
TRBJ1-2 TRBV7-9 ASSTKTGMENGYT